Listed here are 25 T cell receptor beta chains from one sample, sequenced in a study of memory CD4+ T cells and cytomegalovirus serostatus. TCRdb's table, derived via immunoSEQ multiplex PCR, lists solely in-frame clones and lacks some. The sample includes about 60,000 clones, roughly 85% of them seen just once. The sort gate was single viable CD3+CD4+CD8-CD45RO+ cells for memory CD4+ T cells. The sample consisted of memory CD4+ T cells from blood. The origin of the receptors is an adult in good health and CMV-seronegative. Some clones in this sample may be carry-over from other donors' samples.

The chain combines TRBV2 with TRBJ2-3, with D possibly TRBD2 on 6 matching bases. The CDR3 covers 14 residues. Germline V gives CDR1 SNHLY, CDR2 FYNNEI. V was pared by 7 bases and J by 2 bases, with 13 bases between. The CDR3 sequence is CASTDGGTTDTQYF. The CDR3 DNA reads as TGTGCCAGCACCGACGGCGGGACCACAGATACGCAGTATTTT.

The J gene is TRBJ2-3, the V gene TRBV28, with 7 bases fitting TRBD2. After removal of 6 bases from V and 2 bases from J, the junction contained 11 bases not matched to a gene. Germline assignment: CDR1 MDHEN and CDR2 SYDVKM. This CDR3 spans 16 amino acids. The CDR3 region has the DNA TGTGCCAGCAGCCAACCGGGACTACAGACCACAGATACGCAGTATTTT. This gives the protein CASSQPGLQTTDTQYF. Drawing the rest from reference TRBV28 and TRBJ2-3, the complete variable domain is DVKVTQSSRYLVKRTGEKVFLECVQDMDHENMFWYRQDPGLGLRLIYFSYDVKMKEKGDIPEGYSVSREKKERFSLILESASTNQTSMYLCASSQPGLQTTDTQYFGPGTRLTVL.

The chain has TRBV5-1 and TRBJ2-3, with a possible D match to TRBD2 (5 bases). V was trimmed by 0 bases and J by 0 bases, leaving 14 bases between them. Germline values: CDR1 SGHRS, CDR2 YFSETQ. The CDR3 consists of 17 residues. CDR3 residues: CASSLVGLTTSTDTQYF. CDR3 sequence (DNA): TGCGCCAGCAGCTTGGTTGGACTGACGACTAGCACAGATACGCAGTATTTT.

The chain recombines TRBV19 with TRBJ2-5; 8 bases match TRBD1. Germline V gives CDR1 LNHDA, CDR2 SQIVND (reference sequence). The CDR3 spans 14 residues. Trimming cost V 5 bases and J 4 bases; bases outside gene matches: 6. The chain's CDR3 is CASSLSGQGETQYF. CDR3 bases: TGTGCCAGTAGTCTTAGTGGACAGGGAGAGACCCAGTACTTC. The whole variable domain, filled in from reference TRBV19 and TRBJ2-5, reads DGGITQSPKYLFRKEGQNVTLSCEQNLNHDAMYWYRQDPGQGLRLIYYSQIVNDFQKGDIAEGYSVSREKKESFPLTVTSAQKNPTAFYLCASSLSGQGETQYFGPGTRLLVL.

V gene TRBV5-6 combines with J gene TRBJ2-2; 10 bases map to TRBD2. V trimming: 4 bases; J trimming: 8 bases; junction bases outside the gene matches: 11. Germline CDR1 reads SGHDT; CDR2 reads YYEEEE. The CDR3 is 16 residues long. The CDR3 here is CASSHWTSGSRGELFF. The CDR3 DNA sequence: TGTGCCAGCAGCCACTGGACTAGCGGATCAAGGGGGGAGCTGTTTTTT.

CDR3: CASSSHGPQKLFF. CDR3 in DNA: TGTGCCAGCAGCAGTCACGGGCCACAAAAACTGTTTTTT. The chain couples TRBV5-6 to TRBJ1-4, with D uncertain. The CDR3 runs to 13 residues. Between the trimmed V and J ends, which lost 4 bases and 9 bases, there was a span of 13 bases. Germline CDR1 is SGHDT and CDR2 is YYEEEE. Drawing the rest from reference TRBV5-6 and TRBJ1-4, the complete variable domain is DAGVTQSPTHLIKTRGQQVTLRCSPKSGHDTVSWYQQALGQGPQFIFQYYEEEERQRGNFPDRFSGHQFPNYSSELNVNALLLGDSALYLCASSSHGPQKLFFGSGTQLSVL.

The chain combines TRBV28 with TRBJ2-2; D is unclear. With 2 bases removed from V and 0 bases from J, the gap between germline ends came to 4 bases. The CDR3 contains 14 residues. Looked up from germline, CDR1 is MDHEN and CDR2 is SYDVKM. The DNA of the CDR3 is TGTGCCAGCAGTTTAGGGTCGAACACCGGGGAGCTGTTTTTT. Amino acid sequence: CASSLGSNTGELFF.

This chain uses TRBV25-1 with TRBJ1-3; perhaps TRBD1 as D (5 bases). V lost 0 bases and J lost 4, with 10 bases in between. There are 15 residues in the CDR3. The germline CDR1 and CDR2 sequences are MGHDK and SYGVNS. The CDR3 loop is CASSEYRAGGNTIYF. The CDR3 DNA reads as TGTGCCAGCAGTGAATATCGGGCAGGGGGAAACACCATATATTTT.

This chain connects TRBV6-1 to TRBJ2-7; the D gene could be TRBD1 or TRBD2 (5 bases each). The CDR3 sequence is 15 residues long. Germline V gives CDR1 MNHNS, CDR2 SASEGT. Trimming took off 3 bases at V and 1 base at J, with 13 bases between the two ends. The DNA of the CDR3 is TGTGCCAGCAGTGAGTGGGGGAGACGGTCCTACGAGCAGTACTTC. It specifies CASSEWGRRSYEQYF.

This chain's CDR3 is CASSHLGAGETQYF. The CDR3 nucleotides are TGTGCCAGCAGCCACCTGGGGGCGGGAGAGACCCAGTACTTC. The V and J genes are TRBV7-2 and TRBJ2-5; D is possibly TRBD1 (6 bases). The germline V gene encodes CDR1 SGHTA and CDR2 FQGNSA. CDR3 length: 14 residues. Trimming pared 5 bases from V and 4 bases from J, leaving 14 bases between.

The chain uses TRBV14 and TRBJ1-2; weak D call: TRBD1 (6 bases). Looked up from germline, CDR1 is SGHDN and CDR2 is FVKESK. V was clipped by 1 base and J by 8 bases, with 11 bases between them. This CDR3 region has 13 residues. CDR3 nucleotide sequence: TGTGCCAGCAGCCAAGCCCGGGGGCGAGGCTACACCTTC. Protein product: CASSQARGRGYTF.

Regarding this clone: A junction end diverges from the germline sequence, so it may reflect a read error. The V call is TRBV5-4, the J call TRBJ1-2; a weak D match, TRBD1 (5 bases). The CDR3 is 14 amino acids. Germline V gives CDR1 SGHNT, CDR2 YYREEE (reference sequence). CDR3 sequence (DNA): TGTGCTAGCAGCCCGGGGGAGGGGACGCGCGGCTACACCTTC. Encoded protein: CASSPGEGTRGYTF. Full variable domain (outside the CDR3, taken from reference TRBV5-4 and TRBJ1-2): ETGVTQSPTHLIKTRGQQVTLRCSSQSGHNTVSWYQQALGQGPQFIFQYYREEENGRGNFPPRFSGLQFPNYSSELNVNALELDDSALYLCASSPGEGTRGYTFGSGTRLTVV.

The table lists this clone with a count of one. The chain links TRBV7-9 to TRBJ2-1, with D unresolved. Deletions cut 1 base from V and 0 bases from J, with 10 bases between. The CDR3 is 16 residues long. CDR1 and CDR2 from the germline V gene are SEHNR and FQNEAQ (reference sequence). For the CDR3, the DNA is TGTGCCAGCAGCTTAGAGCGAGTGAGCTCCTACAATGAGCAGTTCTTC. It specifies CASSLERVSSYNEQFF.

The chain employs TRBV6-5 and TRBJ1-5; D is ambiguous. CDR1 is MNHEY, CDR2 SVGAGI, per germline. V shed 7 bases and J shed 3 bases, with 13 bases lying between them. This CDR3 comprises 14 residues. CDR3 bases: TGTGCCAGCACAACCGCGGGGTTCAATCAGCCCCAGCATTTT. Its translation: CASTTAGFNQPQHF.

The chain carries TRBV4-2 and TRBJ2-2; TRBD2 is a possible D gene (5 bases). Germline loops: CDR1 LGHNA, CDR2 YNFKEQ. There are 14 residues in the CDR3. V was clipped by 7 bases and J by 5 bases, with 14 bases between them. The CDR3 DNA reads TGTGCCAGCACCCGCTCCGGCGGGACCGGGGAGCTGTTTTTT. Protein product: CASTRSGGTGELFF.

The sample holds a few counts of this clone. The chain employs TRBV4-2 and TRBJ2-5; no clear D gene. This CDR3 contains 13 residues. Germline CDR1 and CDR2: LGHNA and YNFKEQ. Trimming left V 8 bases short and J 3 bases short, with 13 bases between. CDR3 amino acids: CASSDGLEETQYF. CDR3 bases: TGTGCCAGCTCGGACGGGTTGGAAGAGACCCAGTACTTC.

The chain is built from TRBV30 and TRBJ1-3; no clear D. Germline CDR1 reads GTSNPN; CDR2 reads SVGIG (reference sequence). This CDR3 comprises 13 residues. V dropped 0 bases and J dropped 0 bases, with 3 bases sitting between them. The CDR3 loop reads CAWSVSSGNTIYF. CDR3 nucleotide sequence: TGTGCCTGGAGTGTCTCCTCTGGAAACACCATATATTTT.

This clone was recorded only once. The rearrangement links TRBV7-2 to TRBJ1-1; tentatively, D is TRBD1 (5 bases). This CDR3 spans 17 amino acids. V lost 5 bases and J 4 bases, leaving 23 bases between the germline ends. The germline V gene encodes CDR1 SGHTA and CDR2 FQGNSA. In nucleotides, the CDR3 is TGTGCCAGCAGCCGCGTAAGAGGGTGGCAGGGCTCCACTGAAGCTTTCTTT. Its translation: CASSRVRGWQGSTEAFF.

The CDR3 sequence is CASSLRWRAENEQYF. The CDR3 DNA sequence: TGTGCCAGCAGCTTAAGGTGGAGGGCCGAAAACGAGCAGTACTTC. V is TRBV7-8 and J is TRBJ2-7; perhaps TRBD2 as D (6 bases). Germline V gives CDR1 SGHVS, CDR2 FQNEAQ. This CDR3 comprises 15 residues. V was cut by 2 bases and J by 5 bases, with 16 bases left in between.

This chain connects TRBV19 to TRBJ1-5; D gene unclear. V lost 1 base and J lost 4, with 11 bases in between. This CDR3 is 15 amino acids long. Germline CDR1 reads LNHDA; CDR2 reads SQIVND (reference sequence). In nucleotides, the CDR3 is TGTGCCAGTAGTATAGGCGCTGGGGAGAATCAGCCCCAGCATTTT. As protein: CASSIGAGENQPQHF.

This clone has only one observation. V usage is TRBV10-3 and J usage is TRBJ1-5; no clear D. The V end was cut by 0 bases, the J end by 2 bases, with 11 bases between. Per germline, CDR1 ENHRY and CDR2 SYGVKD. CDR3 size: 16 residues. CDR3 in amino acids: CAISESSGLGNQPQHF. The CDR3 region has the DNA TGTGCCATCAGTGAGTCTTCCGGGTTGGGCAATCAGCCCCAGCATTTT.

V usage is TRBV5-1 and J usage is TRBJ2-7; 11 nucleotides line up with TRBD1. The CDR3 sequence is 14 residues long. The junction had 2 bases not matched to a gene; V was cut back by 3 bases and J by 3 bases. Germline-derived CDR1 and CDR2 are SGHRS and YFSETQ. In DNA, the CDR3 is TGCGCCAGCAGCTCTGGGACAGGGGGCTACGAGCAGTACTTC. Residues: CASSSGTGGYEQYF.

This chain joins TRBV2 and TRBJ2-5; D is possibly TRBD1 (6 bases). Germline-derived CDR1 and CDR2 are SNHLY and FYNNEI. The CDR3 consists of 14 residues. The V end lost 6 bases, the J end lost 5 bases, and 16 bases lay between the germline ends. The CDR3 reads CASSNLQGRETQYF. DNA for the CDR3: TGTGCCAGCAGCAACCTACAGGGACGGGAGACCCAGTACTTC.

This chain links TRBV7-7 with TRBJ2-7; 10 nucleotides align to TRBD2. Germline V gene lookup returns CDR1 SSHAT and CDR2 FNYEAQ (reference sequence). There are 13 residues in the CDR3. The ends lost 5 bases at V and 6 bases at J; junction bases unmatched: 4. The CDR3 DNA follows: TGTGCCAGCAGCCTCACTAGCGGGACCGAGCAGTACTTC. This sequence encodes CASSLTSGTEQYF.

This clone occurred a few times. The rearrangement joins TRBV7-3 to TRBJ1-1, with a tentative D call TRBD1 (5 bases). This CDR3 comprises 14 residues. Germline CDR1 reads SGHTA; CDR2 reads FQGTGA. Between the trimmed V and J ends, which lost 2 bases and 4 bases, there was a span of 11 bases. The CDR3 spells CASSLSPGTTEAFF. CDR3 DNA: TGTGCCAGCAGCTTATCCCCAGGGACCACTGAAGCTTTCTTT.